This T cell receptor beta chain was identified in a study of immune evolution from preneoplasia to lung adenocarcinoma. Findings and limits, study-wide: Clonality was highest in normal lung, lower in later-stage lesions apparently.

CDR1 is LGHNA, CDR2 YSLEER, per germline. The CDR3 is made up of 13 amino acids. The V gene lost 4 bases and the J gene lost 2 bases, with 5 bases spanning the gap. Turning to this clone: Its cognate antigen is unknown.

Sequenced by immunoSEQ multiplex PCR; TCRdb stores in-frame clones only, minus some. The data contain 5,500 to 6,000 clones, 60% to 75% of them singletons. Histologic diagnosis was independently verified by two lung pathologists. V and J are TRBV4-3 and TRBJ2-2; the D is unclear. The sample was FFPE lung adenocarcinoma in situ tissue. This receptor was identified in a person aged 55 to 79 with lung adenocarcinoma. The CDR3 spells CASSPANTGELFF. In DNA, the CDR3 is TGCGCCAGCAGCCCAGCAAACACCGGGGAGCTGTTTTTT.